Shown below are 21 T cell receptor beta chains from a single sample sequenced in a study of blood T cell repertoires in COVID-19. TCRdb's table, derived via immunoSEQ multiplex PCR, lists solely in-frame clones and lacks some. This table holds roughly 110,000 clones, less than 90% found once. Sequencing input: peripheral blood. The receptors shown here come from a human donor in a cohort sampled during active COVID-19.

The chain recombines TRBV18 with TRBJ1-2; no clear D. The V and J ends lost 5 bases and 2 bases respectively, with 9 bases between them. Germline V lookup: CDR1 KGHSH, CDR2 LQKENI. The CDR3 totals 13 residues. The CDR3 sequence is CASSAVQNYGYTF. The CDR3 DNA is TGTGCCAGCTCAGCAGTTCAGAACTATGGCTACACCTTC.

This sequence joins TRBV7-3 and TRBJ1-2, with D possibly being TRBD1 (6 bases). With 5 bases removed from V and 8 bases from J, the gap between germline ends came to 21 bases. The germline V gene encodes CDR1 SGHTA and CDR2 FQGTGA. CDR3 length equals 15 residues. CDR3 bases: TGTGCCAGCAGCCAAGGGTTGGGGGACATGGACGGCTACACCTTC. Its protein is CASSQGLGDMDGYTF.

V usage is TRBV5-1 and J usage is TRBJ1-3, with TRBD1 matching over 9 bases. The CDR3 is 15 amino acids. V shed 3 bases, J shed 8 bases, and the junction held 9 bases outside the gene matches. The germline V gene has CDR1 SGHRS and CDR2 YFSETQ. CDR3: CASSSGQGLGDTIYF. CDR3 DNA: TGCGCCAGCAGCTCGGGACAGGGTTTGGGAGACACCATATATTTT.

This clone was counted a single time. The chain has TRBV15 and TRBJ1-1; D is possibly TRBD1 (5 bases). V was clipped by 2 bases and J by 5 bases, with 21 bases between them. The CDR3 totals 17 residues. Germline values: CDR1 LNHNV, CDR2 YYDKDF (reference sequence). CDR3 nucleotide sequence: TGTGCCACCAGCAGAAGCGGGACCCTGAGAAAGGGAACTGAAGCTTTCTTT. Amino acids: CATSRSGTLRKGTEAFF.

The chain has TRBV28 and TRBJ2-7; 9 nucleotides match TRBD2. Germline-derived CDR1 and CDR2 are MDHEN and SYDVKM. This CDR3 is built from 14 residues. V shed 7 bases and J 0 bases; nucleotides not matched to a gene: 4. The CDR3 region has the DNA TGTGCCAGCACCCTAGCGGGGAACTCCTACGAGCAGTACTTC. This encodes CASTLAGNSYEQYF.

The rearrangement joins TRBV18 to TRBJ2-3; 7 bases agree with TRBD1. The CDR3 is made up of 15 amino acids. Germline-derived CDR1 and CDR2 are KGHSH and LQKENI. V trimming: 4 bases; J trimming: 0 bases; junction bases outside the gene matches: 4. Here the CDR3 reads CASSRGQDSTDTQYF. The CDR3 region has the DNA TGTGCCAGCTCACGTGGACAGGATAGCACAGATACGCAGTATTTT.

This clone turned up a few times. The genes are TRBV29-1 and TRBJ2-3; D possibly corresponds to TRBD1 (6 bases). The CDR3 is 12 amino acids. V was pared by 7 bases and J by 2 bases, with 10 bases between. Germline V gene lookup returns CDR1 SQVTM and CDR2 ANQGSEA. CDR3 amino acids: CSARQVTDTQYF. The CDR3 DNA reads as TGCAGCGCCCGACAGGTCACAGATACGCAGTATTTT.

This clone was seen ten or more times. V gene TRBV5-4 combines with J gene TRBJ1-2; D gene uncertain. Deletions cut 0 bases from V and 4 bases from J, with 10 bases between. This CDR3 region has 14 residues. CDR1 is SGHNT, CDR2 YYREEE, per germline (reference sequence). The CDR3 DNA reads TGTGCCAGCAGCTTGGCAGGTTTTACCTATGGCTACACCTTC. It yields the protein CASSLAGFTYGYTF.

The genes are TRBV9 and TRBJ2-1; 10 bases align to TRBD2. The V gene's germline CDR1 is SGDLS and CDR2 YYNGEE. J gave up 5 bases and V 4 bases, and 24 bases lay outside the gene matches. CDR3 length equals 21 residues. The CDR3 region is CASSPERWGVASGRFNNEQFF. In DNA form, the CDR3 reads TGTGCCAGCAGCCCCGAGAGATGGGGAGTGGCTAGCGGGAGATTTAACAATGAGCAGTTCTTC.

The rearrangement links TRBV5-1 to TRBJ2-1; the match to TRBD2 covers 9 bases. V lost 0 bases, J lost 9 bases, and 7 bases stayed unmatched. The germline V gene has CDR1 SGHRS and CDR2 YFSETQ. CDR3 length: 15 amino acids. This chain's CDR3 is CASSLAPAGGGEQFF. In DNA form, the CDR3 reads TGCGCCAGCAGCTTGGCCCCAGCGGGAGGAGGTGAGCAGTTCTTC. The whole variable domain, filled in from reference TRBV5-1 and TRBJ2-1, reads KAGVTQTPRYLIKTRGQQVTLSCSPISGHRSVSWYQQTPGQGLQFLFEYFSETQRNKGNFPGRFSGRQFSNSRSEMNVSTLELGDSALYLCASSLAPAGGGEQFFGPGTRLTVL.

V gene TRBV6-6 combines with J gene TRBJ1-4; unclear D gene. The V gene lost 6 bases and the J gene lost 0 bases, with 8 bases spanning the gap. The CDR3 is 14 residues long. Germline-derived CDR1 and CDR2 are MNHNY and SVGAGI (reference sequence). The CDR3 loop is CASRIAATNEKLFF. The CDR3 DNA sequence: TGTGCCAGCAGAATAGCTGCAACTAATGAAAAACTGTTTTTT.

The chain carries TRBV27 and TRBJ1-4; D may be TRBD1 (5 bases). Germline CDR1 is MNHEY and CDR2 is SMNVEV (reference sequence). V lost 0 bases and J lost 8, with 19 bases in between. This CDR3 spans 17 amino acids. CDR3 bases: TGTGCCAGCAGTTTATCGCCTGACCCGGTCTCAGGGGAAAAACTGTTTTTT. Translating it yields CASSLSPDPVSGEKLFF.

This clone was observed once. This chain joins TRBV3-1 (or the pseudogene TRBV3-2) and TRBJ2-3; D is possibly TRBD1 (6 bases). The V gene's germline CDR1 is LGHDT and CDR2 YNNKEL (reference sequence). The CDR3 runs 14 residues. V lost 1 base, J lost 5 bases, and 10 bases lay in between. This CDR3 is CASSQVRGVDTQYF. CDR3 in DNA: TGTGCCAGCAGCCAAGTCAGGGGAGTAGATACGCAGTATTTT.

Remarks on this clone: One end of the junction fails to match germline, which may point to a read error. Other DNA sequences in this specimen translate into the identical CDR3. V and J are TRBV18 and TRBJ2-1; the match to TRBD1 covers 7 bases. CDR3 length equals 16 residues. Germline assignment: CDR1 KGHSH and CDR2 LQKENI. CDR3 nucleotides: TGTGCCAGCTCGCCACCGTCCGGACAGGCCTACAATGAGCAGTTCTTC. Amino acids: CASSPPSGQAYNEQFF.

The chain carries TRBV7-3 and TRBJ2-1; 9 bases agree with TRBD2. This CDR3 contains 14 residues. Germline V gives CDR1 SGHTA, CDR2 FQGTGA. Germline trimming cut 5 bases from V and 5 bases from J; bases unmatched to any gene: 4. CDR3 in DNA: TGTGCCAGCAGCCTTAGCGGGGGACACAATGAGCAGTTCTTC. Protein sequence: CASSLSGGHNEQFF.

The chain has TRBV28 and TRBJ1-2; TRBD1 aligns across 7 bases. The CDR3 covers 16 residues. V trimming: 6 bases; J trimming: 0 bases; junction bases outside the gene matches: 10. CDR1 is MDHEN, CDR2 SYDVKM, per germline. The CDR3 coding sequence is TGTGCCAGCAGGACAGGGATAACCTATCCTAACTATGGCTACACCTTC. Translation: CASRTGITYPNYGYTF.

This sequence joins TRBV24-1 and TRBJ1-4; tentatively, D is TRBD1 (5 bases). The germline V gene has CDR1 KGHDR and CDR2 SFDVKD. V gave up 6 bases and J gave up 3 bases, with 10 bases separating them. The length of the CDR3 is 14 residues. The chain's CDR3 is CATSRGGSNEKLFF. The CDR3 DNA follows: TGTGCCACCAGTCGGGGGGGGTCTAATGAAAAACTGTTTTTT.

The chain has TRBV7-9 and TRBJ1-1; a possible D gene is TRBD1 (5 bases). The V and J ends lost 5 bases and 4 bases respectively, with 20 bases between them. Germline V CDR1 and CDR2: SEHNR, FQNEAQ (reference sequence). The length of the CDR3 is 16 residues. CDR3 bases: TGTGCCAGCAGCCCTGGGGGGGTCCTATTAGGCACTGAAGCTTTCTTT. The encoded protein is CASSPGGVLLGTEAFF.

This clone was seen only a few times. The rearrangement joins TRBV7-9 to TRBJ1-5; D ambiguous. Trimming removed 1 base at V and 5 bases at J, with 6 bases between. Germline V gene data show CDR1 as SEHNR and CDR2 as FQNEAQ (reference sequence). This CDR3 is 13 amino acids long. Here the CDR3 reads CASSLEQYQPQHF. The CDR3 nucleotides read TGTGCCAGCAGCTTAGAACAGTATCAGCCCCAGCATTTT.

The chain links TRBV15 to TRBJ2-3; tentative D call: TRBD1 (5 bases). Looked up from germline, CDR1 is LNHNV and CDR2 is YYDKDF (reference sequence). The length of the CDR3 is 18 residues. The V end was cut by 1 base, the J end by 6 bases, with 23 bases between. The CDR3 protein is CATSRGPERRALIDTQYF. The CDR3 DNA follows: TGTGCCACCAGCAGAGGGCCGGAACGCAGGGCCCTCATCGATACGCAGTATTTT.

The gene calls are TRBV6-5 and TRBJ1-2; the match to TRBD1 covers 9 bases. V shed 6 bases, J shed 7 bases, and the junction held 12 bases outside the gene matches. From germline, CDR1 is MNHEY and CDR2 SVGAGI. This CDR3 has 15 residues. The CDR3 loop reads CASSAPGTGPGGYTF. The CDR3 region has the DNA TGTGCCAGCAGCGCCCCCGGGACAGGGCCCGGTGGCTACACCTTC.